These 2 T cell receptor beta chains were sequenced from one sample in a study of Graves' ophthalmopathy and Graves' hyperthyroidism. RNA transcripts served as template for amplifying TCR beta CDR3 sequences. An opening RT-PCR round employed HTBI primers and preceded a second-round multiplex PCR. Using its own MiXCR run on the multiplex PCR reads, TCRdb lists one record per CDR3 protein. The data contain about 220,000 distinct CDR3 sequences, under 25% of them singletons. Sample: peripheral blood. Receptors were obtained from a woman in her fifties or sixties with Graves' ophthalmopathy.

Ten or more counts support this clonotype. The CDR3 sequence: CAISEEGGRGQEQYF. CDR3 in DNA: TGTGCCATCAGTGAGGAGGGCGGCAGGGGGCAGGAGCAGTACTTC. The chain is built from TRBV10-3 and TRBJ2-7; 8 bases match TRBD1. Germline V gives CDR1 ENHRY, CDR2 SYGVKD. The CDR3 covers 15 residues. Trimming at V came to 2 bases and at J to 7 bases, leaving 10 bases not matched to a gene.

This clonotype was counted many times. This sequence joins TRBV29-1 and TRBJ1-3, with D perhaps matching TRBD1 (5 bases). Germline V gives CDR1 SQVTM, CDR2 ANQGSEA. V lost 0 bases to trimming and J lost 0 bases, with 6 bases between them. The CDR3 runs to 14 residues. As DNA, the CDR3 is TGCAGCGTTGAAGAGACAGACTCTGGAAACACCATATATTTT. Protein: CSVEETDSGNTIYF.